The present entry profiles one T cell receptor beta chain with its context. In germline, CDR1 is SGHNT, CDR2 YYREEE (reference sequence). Trimming removed 0 bases from V and 4 bases from J; junction bases left unmatched: 9. The CDR3 is 16 amino acids. Sequencing used immunoSEQ multiplex PCR; TCRdb keeps in-frame clones, though not all of them. Of about 190,000 clones detected, around 90% appear once; the ten largest clones hold less than 2%. The sample belongs to a study of control samples from healthy donors and cancer patients. Sample: blood. The TCR originated in a man under 40 in good health. The rearrangement links TRBV5-4 to TRBJ1-2; 7 nucleotides align to TRBD1. CDR3 protein: CASSLVGGQDLYGYTF. The CDR3 region has the DNA TGTGCCAGCAGCTTGGTTGGTGGACAGGACCTCTATGGCTACACCTTC. Using reference TRBV5-4 and TRBJ1-2 for the parts outside the CDR3, the full variable domain is ETGVTQSPTHLIKTRGQQVTLRCSSQSGHNTVSWYQQALGQGPQFIFQYYREEENGRGNFPPRFSGLQFPNYSSELNVNALELDDSALYLCASSLVGGQDLYGYTFGSGTRLTVV.